This TCR beta chain was sequenced for a study of blood T cell repertoires in COVID-19. Original methodology: Quantification of nucleated cells was approximated via reference gene primer amplification. Assay used: immunoSEQ multiplex PCR; TCRdb lists only in-frame clones, some missing. That table gives V, J and clone size, and the DNA gave D and trimming. The data contain hundreds of thousands of clones, about 86% of them singletons. This clone was seen a few times. In germline, CDR1 is SGHTA, CDR2 FQGNSA. This CDR3 has 15 residues. V lost 5 bases, J lost 11 bases, and 13 bases stayed unmatched. The sequence was collected from a man in his thirties or forties with acute COVID-19. The specimen was PBMCs or T cells enriched from blood (not recorded which). J is TRBJ1-5 and V is TRBV7-2; TRBD1 agrees at 9 bases. CDR3 in amino acids: CASSPGQGRGEAQHF. The CDR3 DNA reads TGTGCCAGCAGCCCTGGACAGGGGAGGGGTGAGGCCCAGCATTTT.